This T cell receptor (beta chain) was obtained from a study of control samples from healthy donors and cancer patients. Data came from immunoSEQ multiplex PCR; TCRdb stores just in-frame clones and leaves some out. The table has 65,000 to 100,000 clones, roughly 91% seen once. Sequencing was carried out using blood. The source of this sequence is a man aged 45-60 years in good health.

CDR3 DNA sequence: TGCGCCAGCAGTGAAGGGGACAGGGGTAATTCACCCCTCCACTTT. Translation: CASSEGDRGNSPLHF. The V and J genes are TRBV10-2 and TRBJ1-6; TRBD1 matches 10 bases. There are 15 residues in the CDR3. The V segment lost 3 bases and the J segment 6 bases; nucleotides outside the gene matches: 2. Looked up from germline, CDR1 is WSHSY and CDR2 is SAAADI.